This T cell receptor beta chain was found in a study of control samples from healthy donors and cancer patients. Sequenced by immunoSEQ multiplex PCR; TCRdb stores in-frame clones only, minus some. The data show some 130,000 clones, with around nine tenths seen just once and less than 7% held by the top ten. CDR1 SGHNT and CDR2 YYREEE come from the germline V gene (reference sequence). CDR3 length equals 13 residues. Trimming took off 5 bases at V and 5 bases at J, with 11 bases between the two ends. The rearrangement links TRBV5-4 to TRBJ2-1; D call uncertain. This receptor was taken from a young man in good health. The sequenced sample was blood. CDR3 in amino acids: CASSQDRNNEQFF. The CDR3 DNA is TGTGCCAGCAGTCAGGACCGTAACAATGAGCAGTTCTTC.